A single sample gave rise to the 5 T cell receptor beta chains below, sequenced in a study of T-cell reconstitution after alpha-beta-depleted transplantation in children. Unique molecular identifiers were incorporated when the TCRbeta library was constructed. TCRdb re-called the PCR reads through MiXCR, storing one row per CDR3 protein. The repertoire holds about 240,000 distinct CDR3 sequences, with 9.5% to 15% as singletons. Sequencing was performed on PBMCs from the stem cell graft donor, taken from the stem cell graft. The receptors here all came from a human donor who donated a stem cell graft to a child with acute lymphoblastic leukemia.

This clonotype was seen many times. This chain connects TRBV29-1 to TRBJ2-3, with D possibly matching TRBD2 (5 bases). Germline-derived CDR1 and CDR2 are SQVTM and ANQGSEA. CDR3 length: 14 amino acids. Trimming cost V 4 bases and J 4 bases, with 15 bases left between them. CDR3 residues: CSVAGGRHADTQYF. As DNA, the CDR3 is TGCAGCGTTGCTGGCGGGCGGCACGCAGATACGCAGTATTTT.

A remark on this clonotype: With a much larger clone just one base away, this may be a read error. The V and J genes are TRBV5-1 and TRBJ1-2; tentatively, D is TRBD1 (5 bases). V was pared by 4 bases and J by 8 bases, with 18 bases between. Germline assignment: CDR1 SGHRS and CDR2 YFSETQ. This CDR3 has 14 residues. CDR3 coding DNA: TGCGCCAGCAGCAGAGTCAGGGAGGATGAGGGCTACACCTTC. It specifies CASSRVREDEGYTF.

In this sample, this clonotype turned up many times. This rearrangement joins TRBV20-1 to TRBJ2-1; D perhaps matches TRBD2 (6 bases). This CDR3 has 14 amino acids. Germline-derived CDR1 and CDR2 are DFQATT and SNEGSKA (reference sequence). The V and J ends lost 0 bases and 6 bases respectively, with 12 bases between them. CDR3 sequence (DNA): TGCAGTGCTAGAGATATGGCGGGAACCAATGAGCAGTTCTTC. Protein: CSARDMAGTNEQFF.

This clonotype was counted ten times or more. The chain is built from TRBV20-1 and TRBJ2-6; D possibly corresponds to TRBD1 (5 bases). The CDR3 sequence is 13 residues long. Germline assignment: CDR1 DFQATT and CDR2 SNEGSKA (reference sequence). Trimming left V 6 bases short and J 0 bases short, with 6 bases between. The CDR3 region has the DNA TGCAGTGCGGGGCGCTCTGGGGCCAACGTCCTGACTTTC. It specifies CSAGRSGANVLTF.

This chain uses TRBV11-2 with TRBJ2-1; 7 bases fit TRBD1. This CDR3 has 19 amino acids. Germline V gives CDR1 SGHAT, CDR2 FQNNGV. V lost 2 bases and J lost 2; bases outside the gene matches: 15. CDR3 sequence: CASSLWDRPLRITYNEQFF. The CDR3 bases are TGTGCCAGCAGCTTATGGGACAGACCCTTGAGGATCACCTACAATGAGCAGTTCTTC.